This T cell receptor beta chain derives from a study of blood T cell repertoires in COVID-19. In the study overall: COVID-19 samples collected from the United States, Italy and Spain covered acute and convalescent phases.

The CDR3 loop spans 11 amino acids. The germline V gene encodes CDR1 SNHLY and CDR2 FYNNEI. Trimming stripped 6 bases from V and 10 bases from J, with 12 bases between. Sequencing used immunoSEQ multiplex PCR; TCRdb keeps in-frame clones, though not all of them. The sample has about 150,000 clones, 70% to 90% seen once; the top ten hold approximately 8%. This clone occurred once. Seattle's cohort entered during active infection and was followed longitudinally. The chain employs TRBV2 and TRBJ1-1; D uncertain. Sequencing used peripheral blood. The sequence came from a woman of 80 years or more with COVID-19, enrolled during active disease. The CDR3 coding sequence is TGTGCCAGCAGACCTCCCGGACTAGCTTTCTTT. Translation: CASRPPGLAFF.